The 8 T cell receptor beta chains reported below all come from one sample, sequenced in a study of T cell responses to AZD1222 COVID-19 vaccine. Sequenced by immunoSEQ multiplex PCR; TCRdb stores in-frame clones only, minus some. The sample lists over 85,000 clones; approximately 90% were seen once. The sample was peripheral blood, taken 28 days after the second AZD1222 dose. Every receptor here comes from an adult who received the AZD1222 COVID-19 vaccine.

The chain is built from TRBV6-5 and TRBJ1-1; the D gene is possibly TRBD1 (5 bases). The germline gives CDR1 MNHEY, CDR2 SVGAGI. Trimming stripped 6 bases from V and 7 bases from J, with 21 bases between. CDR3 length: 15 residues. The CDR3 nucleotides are TGTGCCAGCAGACCGACAGCGGGCCGGTTCGGTGAAGCTTTCTTT. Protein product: CASRPTAGRFGEAFF.

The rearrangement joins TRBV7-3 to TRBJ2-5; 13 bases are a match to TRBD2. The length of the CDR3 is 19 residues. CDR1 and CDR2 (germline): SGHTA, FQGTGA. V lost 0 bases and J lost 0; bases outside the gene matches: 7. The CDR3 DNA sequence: TGTGCCAGCAGCTTAACAGGGACTAGCGGGGACGCCCACCAAGAGACCCAGTACTTC. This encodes CASSLTGTSGDAHQETQYF.

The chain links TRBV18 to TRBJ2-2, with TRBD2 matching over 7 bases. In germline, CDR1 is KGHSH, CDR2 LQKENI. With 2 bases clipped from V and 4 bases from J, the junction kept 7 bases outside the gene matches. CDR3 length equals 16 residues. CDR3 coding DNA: TGTGCCAGCTCACCATTCCGGGGGGACCGCACCGGGGAGCTGTTTTTT. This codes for CASSPFRGDRTGELFF.

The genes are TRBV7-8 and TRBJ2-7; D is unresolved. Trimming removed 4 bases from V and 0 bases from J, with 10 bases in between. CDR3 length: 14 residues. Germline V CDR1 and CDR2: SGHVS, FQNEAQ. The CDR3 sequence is CASSSSQNSYEQYV. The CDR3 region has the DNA TGTGCCAGCAGCTCCTCACAGAACTCCTACGAGCAGTACGTC.

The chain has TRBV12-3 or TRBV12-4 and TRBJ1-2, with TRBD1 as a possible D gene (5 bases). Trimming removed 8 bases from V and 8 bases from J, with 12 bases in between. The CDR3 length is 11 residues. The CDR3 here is CASGAGGGYTF. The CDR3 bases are TGTGCCAGCGGGGCTGGGGGAGGCTACACCTTC.

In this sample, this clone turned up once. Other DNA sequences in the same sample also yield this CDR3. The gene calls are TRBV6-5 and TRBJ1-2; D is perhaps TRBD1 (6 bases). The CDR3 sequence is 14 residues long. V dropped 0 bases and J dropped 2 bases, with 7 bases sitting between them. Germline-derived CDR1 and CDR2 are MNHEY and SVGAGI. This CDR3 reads CASSYSRGNYGYTF. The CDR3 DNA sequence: TGTGCCAGCAGTTACTCGAGGGGGAACTATGGCTACACCTTC.

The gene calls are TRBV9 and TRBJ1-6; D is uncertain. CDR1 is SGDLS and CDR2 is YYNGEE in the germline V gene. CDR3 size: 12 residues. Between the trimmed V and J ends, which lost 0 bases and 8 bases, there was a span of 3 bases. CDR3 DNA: TGTGCCAGCAGCGTAGCTGATTCACCCCTCCACTTT. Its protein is CASSVADSPLHF.

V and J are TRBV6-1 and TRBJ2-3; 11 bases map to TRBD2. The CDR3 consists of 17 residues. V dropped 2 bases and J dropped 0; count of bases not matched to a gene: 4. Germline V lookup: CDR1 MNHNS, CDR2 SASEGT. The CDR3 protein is CASSETSGGTSTDTQYF. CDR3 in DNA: TGTGCCAGCAGTGAAACTAGCGGGGGAACTAGCACAGATACGCAGTATTTT.